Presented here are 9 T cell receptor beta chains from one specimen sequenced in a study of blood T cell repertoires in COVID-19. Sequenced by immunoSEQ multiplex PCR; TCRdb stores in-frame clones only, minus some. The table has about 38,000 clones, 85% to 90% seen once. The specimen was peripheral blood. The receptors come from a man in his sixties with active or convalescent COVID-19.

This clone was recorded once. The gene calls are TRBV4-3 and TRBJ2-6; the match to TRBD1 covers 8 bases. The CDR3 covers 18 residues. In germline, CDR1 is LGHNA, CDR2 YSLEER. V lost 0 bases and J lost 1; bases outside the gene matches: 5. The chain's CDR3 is CASSQEVRGLSGANVLTF. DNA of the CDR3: TGCGCCAGCAGCCAAGAGGTCAGGGGGCTTTCTGGGGCCAACGTCCTGACTTTC.

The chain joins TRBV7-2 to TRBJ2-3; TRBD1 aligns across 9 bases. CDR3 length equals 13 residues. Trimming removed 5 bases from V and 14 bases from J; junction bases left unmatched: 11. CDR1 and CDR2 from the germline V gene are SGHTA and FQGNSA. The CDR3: CASSQRRGQGVYF. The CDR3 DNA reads TGTGCCAGCAGCCAAAGGAGGGGACAGGGTGTGTATTTT.

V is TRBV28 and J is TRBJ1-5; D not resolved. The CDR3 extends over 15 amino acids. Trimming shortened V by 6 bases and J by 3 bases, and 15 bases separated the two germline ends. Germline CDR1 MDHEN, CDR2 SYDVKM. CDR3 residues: CASRPGVRANQPQHF. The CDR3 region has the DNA TGTGCCAGCAGGCCCGGGGTCCGGGCCAATCAGCCCCAGCATTTT.

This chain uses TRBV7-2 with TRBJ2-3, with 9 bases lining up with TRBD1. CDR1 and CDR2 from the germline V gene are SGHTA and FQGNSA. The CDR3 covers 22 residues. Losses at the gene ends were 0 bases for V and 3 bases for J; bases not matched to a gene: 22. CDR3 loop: CASSLAGRDRVLWLALTDTQYF. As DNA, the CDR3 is TGTGCCAGCAGCTTAGCCGGCCGGGACAGGGTTTTGTGGCTAGCGCTTACAGATACGCAGTATTTT.

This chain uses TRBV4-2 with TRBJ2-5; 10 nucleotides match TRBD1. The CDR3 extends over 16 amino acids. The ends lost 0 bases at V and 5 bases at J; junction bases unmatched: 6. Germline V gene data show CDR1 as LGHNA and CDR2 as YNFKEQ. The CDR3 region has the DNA TGTGCCAGCAGCCAAGAACCGGGACAGGGGTTGGAGACCCAGTACTTC. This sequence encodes CASSQEPGQGLETQYF.

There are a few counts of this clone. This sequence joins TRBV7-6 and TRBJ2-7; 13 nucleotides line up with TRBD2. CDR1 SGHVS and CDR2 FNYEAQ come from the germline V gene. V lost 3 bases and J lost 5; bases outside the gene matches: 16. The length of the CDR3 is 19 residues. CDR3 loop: CASSLNPRLAGGFVDEQYF. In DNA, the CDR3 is TGTGCCAGCAGCTTGAACCCTCGACTAGCGGGAGGTTTTGTAGACGAGCAGTACTTC. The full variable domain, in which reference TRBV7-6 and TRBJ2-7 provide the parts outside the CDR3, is GAGVSQSPRYKVTKRGQDVALRCDPISGHVSLYWYRQALGQGPEFLTYFNYEAQQDKSGLPNDRFSAERPEGSISTLTIQRTEQRDSAMYRCASSLNPRLAGGFVDEQYFGPGTRLTVT.

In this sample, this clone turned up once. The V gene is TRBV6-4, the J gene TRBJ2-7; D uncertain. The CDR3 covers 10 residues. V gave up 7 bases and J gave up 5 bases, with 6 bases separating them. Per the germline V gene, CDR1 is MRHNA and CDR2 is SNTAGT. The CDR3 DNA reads TGTGCCAGCAATCCCGACGAGCAGTACTTC. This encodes CASNPDEQYF.

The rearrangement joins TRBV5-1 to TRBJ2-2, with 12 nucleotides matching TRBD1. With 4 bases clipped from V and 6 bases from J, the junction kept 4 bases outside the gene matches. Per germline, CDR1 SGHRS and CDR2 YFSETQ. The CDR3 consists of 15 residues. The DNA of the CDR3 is TGCGCCAGCAGCGCGGGACAGGGGGCTCCCGGGGAGCTGTTTTTT. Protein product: CASSAGQGAPGELFF.

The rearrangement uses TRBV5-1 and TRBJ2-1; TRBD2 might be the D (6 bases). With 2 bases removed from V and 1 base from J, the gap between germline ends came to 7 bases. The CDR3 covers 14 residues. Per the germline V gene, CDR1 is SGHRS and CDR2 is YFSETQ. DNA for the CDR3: TGCGCCAGCAGCTTCGGGGGTTCCTACAATGAGCAGTTCTTC. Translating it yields CASSFGGSYNEQFF.